The rows below give T cell receptor beta chains drawn from one sample of a study of T cell repertoires in cytomegalovirus infection. MiXCR was run by TCRdb on the reads, yielding one entry per CDR3 protein. Counted here are 150,000 or so distinct CDR3 sequences, about 20% occurring once; the ten biggest clones make up under 30%. Antigen specificity for these receptors is unknown. Sequencing was performed on CD8+ T cells from cultured PBMCs, taken from culture after CMV antigen stimulation. The origin of the receptors is a human donor in good health (CMV status not recorded). Some clones in this sample may be carry-over from other donors' samples. The CDR3 runs from the conserved cysteine through the conserved F or W. A D gene is named only where the DNA matches it firmly. Some rows mark clone size as missing; the rest say once, few, many or name a class of expanded clone.

j_call v_call clone_size d_call cdr3_aa cdr3_nt
TRBJ2-1 TRBV7-9 . TRBD1 CASSSRDRGVRNEQFF TGTGCCAGCAGCTCCCGGGACAGGGGGGTAAGGAATGAGCAGTTCTTC
TRBJ1-1 TRBV12-3/TRBV12-4 few . CASSPRGEGFEAFF TGTGCCAGCAGCCCCCGGGGGGAAGGGTTTGAAGCTTTCTTT
TRBJ1-1 TRBV29-1 few . CSVERGQAFF TGCAGCGTTGAACGAGGTCAGGCTTTCTTT
TRBJ2-1 TRBV7-8 few TRBD2 CASSSGLVRPYNEQFF TGTGCCAGCAGCTCGGGACTAGTACGTCCCTACAATGAGCAGTTCTTC
TRBJ2-7 TRBV7-9 few TRBD1 CASSLGQISYEQYF TGTGCCAGCAGCTTGGGACAGATCTCCTACGAGCAGTACTTC
TRBJ2-7 TRBV11-2 few . CASSLWTVEQYF TGTGCCAGCAGCCTTTGGACCGTCGAGCAGTACTTC
TRBJ1-4 TRBV7-9 . . CASRGGIEKLFF TGTGCCTCCCGGGGGGGCATTGAAAAACTGTTTTTT
TRBJ2-7 TRBV4-3 . TRBD1 CASSLGTGSLYEQYF TGCGCCAGCAGCCTCGGGACAGGATCTCTCTACGAGCAGTACTTC
TRBJ1-5 TRBV27 . TRBD1 CASSPPGTGFNQPQHF TGTGCCAGCAGCCCACCCGGGACAGGGTTCAATCAGCCCCAGCATTTT
TRBJ2-1 TRBV27 . . CASSLTRRGEAYNEQFF TGTGCCAGCAGTTTAACTCGGCGCGGAGAAGCCTACAATGAGCAGTTCTTC
TRBJ2-3 TRBV14 few TRBD2 CASSPGLAGGPITDTQYF TGTGCCAGCAGCCCCGGACTAGCGGGGGGGCCGATCACAGATACGCAGTATTTT
TRBJ1-4 TRBV5-1 few TRBD1 CASSSWTGRYEKLFF TGCGCCAGCAGCTCCTGGACAGGGCGTTATGAAAAACTGTTTTTT
TRBJ2-1 TRBV19 few . CASSRWGNEQFF TGTGCCAGTAGTCGGTGGGGCAATGAGCAGTTCTTC
TRBJ1-1 TRBV12-3/TRBV12-4 . . CASSYGRYEAFF TGTGCCAGCAGCTACGGACGGTATGAAGCTTTCTTT
TRBJ2-3 TRBV9 . . CASSVDSGGRPDTQYF TGTGCCAGCAGCGTAGACTCGGGGGGCCGGCCAGATACGCAGTATTTT
TRBJ1-6 TRBV4-3 few . CASSPLLQKSSYNSPLHF TGCGCCAGCAGCCCCCTCTTACAGAAGAGCTCCTATAATTCACCCCTCCACTTT
TRBJ1-2 TRBV4-1 few . CASSQQDGYTF TGCGCCAGCAGCCAACAGGATGGCTACACCTTC
TRBJ1-1 TRBV12-3/TRBV12-4 many TRBD1 CASSLETGKGTEAFF TGTGCCAGCAGTCTCGAGACAGGGAAAGGCACTGAAGCTTTCTTT
TRBJ2-5 TRBV7-6 many TRBD2 CASSLGPSGGPQETQYF TGTGCCAGCAGCTTAGGTCCTAGCGGGGGGCCCCAAGAGACCCAGTACTTC
TRBJ1-5 TRBV3-1 . TRBD1 CASSKGTDRNQPQHF TGTGCCAGCAGCAAAGGAACGGACAGGAATCAGCCCCAGCATTTT
TRBJ2-7 TRBV15 . TRBD1 CATSIKGGTGATEQYF TGTGCCACCAGCATCAAAGGCGGGACAGGGGCTACCGAGCAGTACTTC
TRBJ2-1 TRBV25-1 . . CASSEVVWGLSYNEQFF TGTGCCAGCAGTGAAGTGGTTTGGGGACTTTCTTACAATGAGCAGTTCTTC
TRBJ2-5 TRBV24-1 . . CATTDAAQETQYF TGTGCCACCACCGACGCGGCGCAAGAGACCCAGTACTTC
TRBJ2-5 TRBV12-3/TRBV12-4 . . CASSFQPTKETQYF TGTGCCAGCAGTTTCCAGCCGACTAAAGAGACCCAGTACTTC
TRBJ2-7 TRBV7-6 . . CASSSPSEGYEQYF TGTGCCAGCAGCTCTCCCAGTGAGGGCTACGAGCAGTACTTC
TRBJ2-3 TRBV4-1 . . CASSQDETVGDTQYF TGCGCCAGCAGCCAAGATGAGACTGTTGGGGATACGCAGTATTTT
TRBJ1-1 TRBV6-2/TRBV6-3 few TRBD1 CASSNTDREPNTEAFF TGTGCCAGCAGTAACACGGACAGGGAGCCGAACACTGAAGCTTTCTTT
TRBJ2-2 TRBV10-3 once TRBD1 CAIRTGGAGELFF TGTGCCATCAGGACAGGGGGGGCCGGGGAGCTGTTTTTT
TRBJ2-7 TRBV19 many . CASSGQSELRGTYEQYF TGTGCCAGTAGTGGACAATCGGAGCTACGGGGAACCTACGAGCAGTACTTC
TRBJ2-7 TRBV6-1 . TRBD1 CASSPLGTGAHEQYF TGTGCCAGCAGTCCCCTTGGGACAGGGGCTCACGAGCAGTACTTC
TRBJ1-2 TRBV7-9 many . CASSSPTGEGANYGYTF TGTGCCAGCAGCTCCCCGACGGGGGAGGGGGCTAACTATGGCTACACCTTC
TRBJ1-5 TRBV7-8 . . CASSLVPGADDQPQHF TGTGCCAGCAGCTTAGTCCCCGGTGCGGATGATCAGCCCCAGCATTTT
TRBJ2-7 TRBV7-2 . . CASSLSDTRYEQYF TGTGCCAGCAGCTTATCTGATACAAGGTACGAGCAGTACTTC
TRBJ2-7 TRBV11-2 . . CASSPPGGTYYEQYF TGTGCCAGCAGCCCCCCCGGCGGGACCTACTACGAGCAGTACTTC
TRBJ2-5 TRBV11-2 . . CASSDFMRGAGETQYF TGTGCCAGCAGCGATTTCATGAGGGGGGCCGGAGAGACCCAGTACTTC
TRBJ2-2 TRBV12-3/TRBV12-4 . . CAIVQGGTGELFF TGTGCCATCGTACAGGGAGGGACCGGGGAGCTGTTTTTT
TRBJ2-6 TRBV5-4 many . CASSPLGQTSSGANVLTF TGTGCCAGCAGCCCCCTTGGACAGACTAGCTCTGGGGCCAACGTCCTGACTTTC
TRBJ2-5 TRBV27 . . CASSRPGREETQYF TGTGCCAGCAGCAGACCGGGACGGGAAGAGACCCAGTACTTC
TRBJ1-6 TRBV27 . . CASSLGTPGNSPLHF TGTGCCAGCAGTTTAGGGACCCCGGGGAATTCACCCCTCCACTTT
TRBJ1-1 TRBV7-9 . . CASTSGSGMNTEAFF TGTGCCAGCACAAGTGGGTCGGGCATGAACACTGAAGCTTTCTTT
TRBJ1-4 TRBV12-3/TRBV12-4 few . CASSPEEAAANEKLFF TGTGCCAGCAGCCCCGAGGAAGCCGCAGCTAATGAAAAACTGTTTTTT
TRBJ2-1 TRBV7-2 few . CASSYRGGYEQFF TGTGCCAGCAGCTATCGAGGGGGATATGAGCAGTTCTTC
TRBJ1-1 TRBV11-3 . . CASSTNIMNTEAFF TGTGCCAGCAGCACCAACATTATGAACACTGAAGCTTTCTTT